This TCR beta chain was identified during a study of siplizumab effects on memory and regulatory T cells (dated by TCRdb to 2018 to 2020). Regarding the study in general: The effect of the anti-CD2 antibody siplizumab on alloreactive T-cell subsets was examined in allogeneic mixed lymphocyte reactions constructed from human PBMCs. What the study reported, not specific to this receptor: Unstimulated naive T cells appeared to be more diverse than memory T cells, and naive cells seemed to make a substantial contribution to the alloresponse. Whether proliferating Tregs from siplizumab cultures were suppressive was not functionally confirmed. Siplizumab significantly lowered the cumulative frequency of alloreactive sequences that could be traced to unstimulated CD4+ memory T cells. For roughly 80-97% of proliferating CD4+ or CD8+ clones, no naive or memory phenotype could be assigned. Sequences below about 10^-5 frequency were poorly captured, so only a minor fraction of alloreactive clones could be mapped to unstimulated subsets. Of the alloreactive CD4+ clones that could be mapped, the Treg-derived share averaged about 67% with siplizumab compared with 25% to 30% in control reactions.

As for this clone: Its antigen has not been determined. Per-base qualities were not stored, and no clone one base away is much larger.

In three donor pairs, further sequencing was done on unstimulated CD8+ naive, CD4+ memory, CD8+ TEMRA, CD4+ naive and CD8+ effector memory subsets. Sorted unstimulated T cells and proliferating T cells recovered from mixed lymphocyte reactions were subjected to TCRbeta CDR3 sequencing. Fresh whole blood from approximately ten HLA-typed healthy donors was used to isolate PBMCs. The CDR1 and CDR2 encoded by the germline V gene are LGHNT and FRNRAP. V loses 5 bases of germline sequence and J loses 8 bases, and the interval between the two ends is 15 bases. The CDR3 sequence holds 13 residues, the cysteine and phenylalanine included. Solely the CDR3 DNA is kept, with 39 bases framed from the first base. The library was generated by the immunoSEQ multiplex PCR assay. Roughly 100,000 TCR templates per sample were assayed by the deep sequencing platform. Genomic DNA extracted from sorted T cells was used for TCRbeta CDR3 sequencing. The original methods were these. The R programming language was used for the clonal analysis of the TCRbeta CDR3 data. Comparing unstimulated samples against CFSE-low samples taken after the reaction was how alloreactive CD4+ and CD8+ clones were defined. By matching sequences to the repertoires of sorted unstimulated Treg and non-Treg cells, each alloreactive CD4+ clone was assigned a regulatory or non-regulatory origin. TCRdb stores this immuneACCESS table with in-frame sequences only. Part of the clones is absent; in the studies checked, under half of the shortfall reflects unresolved V genes, and no reason is known for the rest. D and trimming come from the DNA, and the V and J calls and clone size come from that table. Within this sample are 37,000 or so clones, with more than 70% of them counted one time only. Around 0.25% of the sample goes to the ten largest clones.

Sequencing used naive CD4+ T cells sorted from blood. In light of the paper, this sample's cell subset or site label describes: unstimulated naive T cells. The chain employs TRBV12-5 and TRBJ1-2; D gene: possibly TRBD1, on 5 matching bases. This sequence was found in a human donor in good health. The CDR3: CASGTGEGLGYTF. In nucleotides, the sequence is TGTGCTAGTGGTACGGGGGAGGGGCTGGGCTACACCTTC. Supplemented by the reference TRBV12-5 and TRBJ1-2 proteins around the CDR3, the complete variable domain is DARVTQTPRHKVTEMGQEVTMRCQPILGHNTVFWYRQTMMQGLELLAYFRNRAPLDDSGMPKDRFSAEMPDATLATLKIQPSEPRDSAVYFCASGTGEGLGYTFGSGTRLTVV.